This TCR beta chain was recorded in a study of T-cell reconstitution after alpha-beta-depleted transplantation in children. This CDR3 has 13 residues. Per the germline V gene, CDR1 is DFQATT and CDR2 is SNEGSKA (reference sequence). V dropped 7 bases and J dropped 7 bases, with 17 bases sitting between them. The TCRbeta library incorporated unique molecular identifiers. TCRdb recomputed calls from the PCR reads with MiXCR, one row per CDR3 protein. The profile covers nearly 350,000 distinct CDR3 sequences, with roughly 15% appearing a single time and approximately 44% taken by the ten largest. The chain uses TRBV20-1 and TRBJ2-1; no reliable D call. The starting material was PBMCs, mostly from graft donor cells, obtained 360 days after TCRalphabeta/CD19-depleted stem cell transplant. This receptor was obtained from a male patient between 2 and 15 years old who had a stem cell transplant for acute lymphoblastic leukemia, so the T cells may come from the graft donor. CDR3 residues: CSESLMDGNEQFF. The CDR3 DNA reads TGCAGTGAGTCGCTCATGGATGGAAATGAGCAGTTCTTC.